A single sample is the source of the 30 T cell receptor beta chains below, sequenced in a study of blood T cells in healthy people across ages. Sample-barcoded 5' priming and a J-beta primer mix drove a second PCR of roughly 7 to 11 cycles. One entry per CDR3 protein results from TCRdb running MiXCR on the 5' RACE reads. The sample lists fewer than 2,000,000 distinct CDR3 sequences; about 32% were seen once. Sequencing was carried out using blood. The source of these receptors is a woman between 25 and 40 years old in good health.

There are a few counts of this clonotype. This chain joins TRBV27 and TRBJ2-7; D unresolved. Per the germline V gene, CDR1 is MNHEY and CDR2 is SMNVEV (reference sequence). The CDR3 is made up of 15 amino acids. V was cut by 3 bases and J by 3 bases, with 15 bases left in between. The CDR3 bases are TGTGCCAGCAGTTTTACAAGTACAAATTACTACGAGCAGTACTTC. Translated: CASSFTSTNYYEQYF.

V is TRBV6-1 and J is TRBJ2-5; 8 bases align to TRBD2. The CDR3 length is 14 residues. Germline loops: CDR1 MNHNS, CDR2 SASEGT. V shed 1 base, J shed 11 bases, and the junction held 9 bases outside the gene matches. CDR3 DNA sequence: TGTGCCAGCAGTGAAGAGCGGGAGCTTCGGGAGCAGTACTTC. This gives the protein CASSEERELREQYF.

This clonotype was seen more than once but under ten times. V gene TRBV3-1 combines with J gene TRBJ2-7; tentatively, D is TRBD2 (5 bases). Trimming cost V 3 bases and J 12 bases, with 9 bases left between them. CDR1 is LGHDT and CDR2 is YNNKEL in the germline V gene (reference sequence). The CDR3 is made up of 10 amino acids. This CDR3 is CASSHYEGYF. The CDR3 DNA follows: TGTGCCAGCAGCCATTACGAGGGGTACTTC.

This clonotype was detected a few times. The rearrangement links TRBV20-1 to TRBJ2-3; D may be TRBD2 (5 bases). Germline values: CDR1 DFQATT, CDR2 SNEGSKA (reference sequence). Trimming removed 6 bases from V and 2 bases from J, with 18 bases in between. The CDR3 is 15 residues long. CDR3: CSATRRAANTDTQYF. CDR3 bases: TGCAGTGCCACCCGGCGAGCGGCTAACACAGATACGCAGTATTTT.

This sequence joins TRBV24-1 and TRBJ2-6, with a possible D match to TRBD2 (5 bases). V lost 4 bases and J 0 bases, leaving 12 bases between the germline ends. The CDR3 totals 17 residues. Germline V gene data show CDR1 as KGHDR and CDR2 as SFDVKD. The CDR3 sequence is CATSEHKRHSGANVLTF. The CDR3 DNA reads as TGTGCCACCAGTGAACATAAGCGGCACTCTGGGGCCAACGTCCTGACTTTC.

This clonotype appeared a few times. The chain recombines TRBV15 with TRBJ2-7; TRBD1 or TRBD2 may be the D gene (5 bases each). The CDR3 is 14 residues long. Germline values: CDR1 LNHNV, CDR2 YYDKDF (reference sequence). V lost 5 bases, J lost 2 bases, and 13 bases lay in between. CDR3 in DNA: TGTGCCACCAGCCCCTTCGTGGGGGCCTACGAGCAGTACTTC. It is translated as CATSPFVGAYEQYF. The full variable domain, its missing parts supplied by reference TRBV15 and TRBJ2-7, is DAMVIQNPRYQVTQFGKPVTLSCSQTLNHNVMYWYQQKSSQAPKLLFHYYDKDFNNEADTPDNFQSRRPNTSFCFLDIRSPGLGDTAMYLCATSPFVGAYEQYFGPGTRLTVT.

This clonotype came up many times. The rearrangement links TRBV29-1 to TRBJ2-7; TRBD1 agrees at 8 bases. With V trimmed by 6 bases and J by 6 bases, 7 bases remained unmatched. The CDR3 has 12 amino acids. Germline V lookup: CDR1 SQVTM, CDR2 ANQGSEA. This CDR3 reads CSVGQGRGEQYF. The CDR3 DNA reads TGCAGCGTCGGACAGGGAAGGGGCGAGCAGTACTTC.

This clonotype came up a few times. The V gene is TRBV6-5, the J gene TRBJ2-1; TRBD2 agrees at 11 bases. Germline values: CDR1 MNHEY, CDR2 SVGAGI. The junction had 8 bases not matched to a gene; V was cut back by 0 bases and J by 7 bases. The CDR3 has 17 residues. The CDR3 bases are TGTGCCAGCAGTTACTCGTTTCTAGCGGGGGGCCCTAATGAGCAGTTCTTC. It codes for CASSYSFLAGGPNEQFF.

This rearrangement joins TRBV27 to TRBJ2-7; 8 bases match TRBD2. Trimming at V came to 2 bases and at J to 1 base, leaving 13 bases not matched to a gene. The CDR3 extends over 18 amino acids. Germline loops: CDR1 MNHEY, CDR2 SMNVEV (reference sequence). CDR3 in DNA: TGTGCCAGCAGTTTAAGGGTGAACGGGGCGGGAGGATCCTACGAGCAGTACTTC. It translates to CASSLRVNGAGGSYEQYF.

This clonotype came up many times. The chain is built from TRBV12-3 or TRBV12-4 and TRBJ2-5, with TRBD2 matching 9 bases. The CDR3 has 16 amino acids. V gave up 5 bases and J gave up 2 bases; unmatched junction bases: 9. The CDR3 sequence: CASSPLLAGGQETQYF. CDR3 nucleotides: TGTGCCAGCAGTCCGTTACTAGCGGGTGGGCAAGAGACCCAGTACTTC.

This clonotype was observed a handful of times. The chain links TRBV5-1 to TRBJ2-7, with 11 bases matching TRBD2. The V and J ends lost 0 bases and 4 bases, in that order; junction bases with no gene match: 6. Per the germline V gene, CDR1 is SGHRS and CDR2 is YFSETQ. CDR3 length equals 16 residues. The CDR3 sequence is CASSLASGGPVYEQYF. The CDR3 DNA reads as TGCGCCAGCAGCTTGGCTAGCGGGGGGCCGGTTTACGAGCAGTACTTC.

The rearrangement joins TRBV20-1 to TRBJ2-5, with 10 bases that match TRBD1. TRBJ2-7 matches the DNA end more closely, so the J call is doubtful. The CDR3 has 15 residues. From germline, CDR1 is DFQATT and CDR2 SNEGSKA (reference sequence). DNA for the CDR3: TGCAGTGCTAGAGACCCGGGACAGGGGATTTTCGAGCAGTACTTC. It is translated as CSARDPGQGIFEQYF.

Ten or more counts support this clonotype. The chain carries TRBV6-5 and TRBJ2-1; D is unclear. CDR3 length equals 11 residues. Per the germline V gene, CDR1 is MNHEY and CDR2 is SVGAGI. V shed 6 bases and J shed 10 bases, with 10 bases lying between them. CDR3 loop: CASSNSGEQFF. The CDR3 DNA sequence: TGTGCCAGCAGCAACAGTGGAGAGCAGTTCTTC.

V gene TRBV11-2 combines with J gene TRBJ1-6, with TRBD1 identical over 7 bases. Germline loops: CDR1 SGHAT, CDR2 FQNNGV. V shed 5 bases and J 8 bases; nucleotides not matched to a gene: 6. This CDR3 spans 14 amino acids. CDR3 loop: CASSKTGSDSPLHF. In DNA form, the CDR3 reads TGTGCCAGCAGCAAGACAGGGTCCGATTCACCCCTCCACTTT.

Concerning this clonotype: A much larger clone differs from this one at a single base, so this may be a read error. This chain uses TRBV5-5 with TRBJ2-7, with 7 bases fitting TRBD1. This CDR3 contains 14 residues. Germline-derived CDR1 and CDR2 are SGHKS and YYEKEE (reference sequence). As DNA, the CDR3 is TGTGCCAACAGCTCGGAACAGGGGATCCAGGAGCAGTACTTC. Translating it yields CANSSEQGIQEQYF.

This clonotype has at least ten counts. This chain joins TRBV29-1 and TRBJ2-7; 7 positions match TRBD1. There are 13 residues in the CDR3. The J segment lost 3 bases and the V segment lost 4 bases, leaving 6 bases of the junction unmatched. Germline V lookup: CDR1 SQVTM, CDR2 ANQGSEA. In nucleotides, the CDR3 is TGCAGCGTTGGCCCAGGGGGACACTACGAGCAGTACTTC. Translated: CSVGPGGHYEQYF.

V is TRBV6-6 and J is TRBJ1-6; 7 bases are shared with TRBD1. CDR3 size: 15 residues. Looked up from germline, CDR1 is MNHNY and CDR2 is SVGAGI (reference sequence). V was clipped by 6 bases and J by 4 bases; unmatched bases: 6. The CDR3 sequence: CASRYRDSYNSPLHF. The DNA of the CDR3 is TGTGCCAGCAGGTACCGGGACAGTTATAATTCACCCCTCCACTTT.

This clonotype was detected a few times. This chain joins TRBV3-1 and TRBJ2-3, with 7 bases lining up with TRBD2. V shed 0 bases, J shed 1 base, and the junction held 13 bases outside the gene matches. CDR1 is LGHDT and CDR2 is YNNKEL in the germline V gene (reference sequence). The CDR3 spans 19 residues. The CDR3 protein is CASSQDPGWEGDGTDTQYF. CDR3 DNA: TGTGCCAGCAGCCAAGATCCAGGTTGGGAGGGCGACGGCACAGATACGCAGTATTTT.

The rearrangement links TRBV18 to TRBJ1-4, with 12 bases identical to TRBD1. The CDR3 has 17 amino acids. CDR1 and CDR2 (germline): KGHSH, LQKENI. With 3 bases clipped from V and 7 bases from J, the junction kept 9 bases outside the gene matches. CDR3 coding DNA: TGTGCCAGCTCACCGGCCGGGACAGGGGGCTACGGTGAAAAACTGTTTTTT. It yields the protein CASSPAGTGGYGEKLFF.

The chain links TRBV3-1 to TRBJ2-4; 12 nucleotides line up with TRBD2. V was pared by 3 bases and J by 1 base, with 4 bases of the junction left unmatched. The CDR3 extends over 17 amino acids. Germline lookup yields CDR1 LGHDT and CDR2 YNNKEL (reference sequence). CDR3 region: CASSQWTSGIAKNIQYF. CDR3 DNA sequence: TGTGCCAGCAGCCAGTGGACTAGCGGGATTGCCAAAAACATTCAGTACTTC.

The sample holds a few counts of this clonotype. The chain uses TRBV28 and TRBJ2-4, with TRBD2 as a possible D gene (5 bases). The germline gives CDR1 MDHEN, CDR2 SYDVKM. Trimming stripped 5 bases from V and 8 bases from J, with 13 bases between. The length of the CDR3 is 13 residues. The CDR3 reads CASSEAGSDIQYF. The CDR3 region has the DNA TGTGCCAGCAGTGAGGCGGGCTCGGACATTCAGTACTTC.

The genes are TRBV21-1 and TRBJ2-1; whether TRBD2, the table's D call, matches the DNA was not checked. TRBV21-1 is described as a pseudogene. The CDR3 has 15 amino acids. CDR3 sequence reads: CASTTGKTRLYEQFF. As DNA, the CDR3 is TGTGCCAGCACCACAGGTAAAACTAGGCTATATGAGCAGTTCTTC.

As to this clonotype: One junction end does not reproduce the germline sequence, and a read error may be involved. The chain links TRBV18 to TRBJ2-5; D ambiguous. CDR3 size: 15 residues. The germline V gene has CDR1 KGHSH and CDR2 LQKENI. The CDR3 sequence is CASSPGHPNQEAQYF. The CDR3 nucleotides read TGTGCCAGCTCACCCGGGCACCCAAACCAAGAGGCCCAGTACTTC.

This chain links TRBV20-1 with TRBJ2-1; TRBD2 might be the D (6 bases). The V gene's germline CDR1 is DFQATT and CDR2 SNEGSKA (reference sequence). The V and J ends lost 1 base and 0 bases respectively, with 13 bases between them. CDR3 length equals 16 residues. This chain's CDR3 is CSARALAPSSYNEQFF. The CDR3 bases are TGCAGTGCTAGAGCCCTAGCGCCCAGCTCCTACAATGAGCAGTTCTTC.

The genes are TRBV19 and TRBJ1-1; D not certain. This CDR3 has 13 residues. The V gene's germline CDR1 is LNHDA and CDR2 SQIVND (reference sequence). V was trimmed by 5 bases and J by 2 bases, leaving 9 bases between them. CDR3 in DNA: TGTGCCAGTAGTTACCGGTTCAACACTGAAGCTTTCTTT. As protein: CASSYRFNTEAFF.

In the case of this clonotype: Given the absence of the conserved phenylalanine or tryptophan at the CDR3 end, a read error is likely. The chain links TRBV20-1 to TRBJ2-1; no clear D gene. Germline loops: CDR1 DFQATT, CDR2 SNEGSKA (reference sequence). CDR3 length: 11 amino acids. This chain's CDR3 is CAPVIFGEQFV. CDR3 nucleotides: TGCGCCCCAGTCATTTTCGGAGAGCAGTTCGTC.

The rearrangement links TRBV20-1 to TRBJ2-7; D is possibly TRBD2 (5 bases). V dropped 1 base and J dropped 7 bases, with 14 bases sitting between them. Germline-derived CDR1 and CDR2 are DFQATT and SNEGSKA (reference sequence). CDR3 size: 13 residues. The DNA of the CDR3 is TGCAGTGCTAGAGGTGACGACCCGGGAGAGCAGTACTTC. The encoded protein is CSARGDDPGEQYF.

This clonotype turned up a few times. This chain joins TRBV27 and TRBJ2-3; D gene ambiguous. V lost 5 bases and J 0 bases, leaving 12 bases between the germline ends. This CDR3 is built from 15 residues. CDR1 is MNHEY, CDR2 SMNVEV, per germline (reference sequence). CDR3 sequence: CASSNLKGSTDTQYF. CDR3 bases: TGTGCCAGCAGTAACCTTAAAGGGAGCACAGATACGCAGTATTTT.

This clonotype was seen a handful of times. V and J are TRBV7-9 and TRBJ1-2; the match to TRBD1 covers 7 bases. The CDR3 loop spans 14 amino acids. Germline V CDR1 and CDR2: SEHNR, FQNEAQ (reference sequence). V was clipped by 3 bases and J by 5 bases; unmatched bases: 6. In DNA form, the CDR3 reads TGTGCCAGCAGCTTGATACAGACAGGGTATGGCTACACCTTC. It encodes CASSLIQTGYGYTF.

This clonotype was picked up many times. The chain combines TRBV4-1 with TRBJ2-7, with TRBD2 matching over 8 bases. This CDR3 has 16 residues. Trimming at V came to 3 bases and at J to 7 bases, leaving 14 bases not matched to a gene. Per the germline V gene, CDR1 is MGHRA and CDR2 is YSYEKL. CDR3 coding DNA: TGCGCCAGCAGCCACCAAGGACTAGCTCAAGCCCGGGAGCAGTACTTC. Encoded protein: CASSHQGLAQAREQYF.